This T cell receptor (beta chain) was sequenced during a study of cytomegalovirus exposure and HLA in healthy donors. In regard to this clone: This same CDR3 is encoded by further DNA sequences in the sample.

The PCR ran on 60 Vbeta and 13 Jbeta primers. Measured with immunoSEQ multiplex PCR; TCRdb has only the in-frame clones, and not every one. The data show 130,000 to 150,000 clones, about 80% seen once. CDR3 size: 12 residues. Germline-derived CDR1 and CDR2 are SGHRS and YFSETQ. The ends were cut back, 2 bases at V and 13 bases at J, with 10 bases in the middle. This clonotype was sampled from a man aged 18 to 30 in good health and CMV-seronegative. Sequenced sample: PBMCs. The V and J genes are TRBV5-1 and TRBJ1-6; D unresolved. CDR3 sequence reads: CASSLYGSPLHF. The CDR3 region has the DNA TGCGCCAGCAGCTTATACGGTTCCCCCCTCCACTTT.